These 20 T cell receptor beta chains were all obtained from the same sample, sequenced in a study of OX40 agonist ivuxolimab in advanced cancers. The method was immunoSEQ multiplex PCR; TCRdb's version includes in-frame clones alone and lacks a portion of them. Among roughly 63,000 clones listed, about 86% were seen once. The specimen comprised CD4+ or CD8+ T cells sorted from blood, sampled in a trial of the OX40 agonist ivuxolimab. The receptor source for this set is an adult with an advanced solid tumor such as melanoma, head and neck, liver or kidney cancer.

This clone has only one observation. The rearrangement links TRBV5-1 to TRBJ1-1; unclear D gene. Germline V gene lookup returns CDR1 SGHRS and CDR2 YFSETQ. V was shortened by 0 bases and J by 1 base, with 10 bases between the two germline ends. The CDR3 loop spans 15 amino acids. CDR3 nucleotides: TGCGCCAGCAGCTTGGGTTCGGCAGGGAACACTGAAGCTTTCTTT. Its translation: CASSLGSAGNTEAFF.

The table lists this clone with a few counts. The rearrangement uses TRBV29-1 and TRBJ2-2; TRBD1 or TRBD2 may be the D gene (6 bases each). The CDR3 has 15 residues. Per germline, CDR1 SQVTM and CDR2 ANQGSEA. Between the trimmed V and J ends, which lost 5 bases and 0 bases, there was a span of 13 bases. CDR3 in amino acids: CSVRTGGTNTGELFF. Written as DNA, the CDR3 is TGCAGCGTTCGGACCGGGGGCACGAACACCGGGGAGCTGTTTTTT.

This chain connects TRBV18 to TRBJ2-7; TRBD1 matches 9 bases. The V gene's germline CDR1 is KGHSH and CDR2 LQKENI. V shed 5 bases, J shed 2 bases, and the junction held 4 bases outside the gene matches. This CDR3 has 14 amino acids. The CDR3 region is CASSSGQGTYEQYF. The CDR3 DNA reads as TGTGCCAGCTCATCGGGACAGGGAACCTACGAGCAGTACTTC.

V gene TRBV27 combines with J gene TRBJ2-1, with 7 bases aligning to TRBD2. V dropped 10 bases and J dropped 7; count of bases not matched to a gene: 16. Germline CDR1 MNHEY, CDR2 SMNVEV (reference sequence). The CDR3 contains 15 residues. The CDR3 here is CATSGRGTILNEQFF. The DNA of the CDR3 is TGTGCCACTTCGGGCCGAGGGACTATCCTAAATGAGCAGTTCTTC.

This sequence joins TRBV4-1 and TRBJ1-6, with unresolved D. CDR1 is MGHRA, CDR2 YSYEKL, per germline. V was trimmed by 0 bases and J by 6 bases, leaving 15 bases between them. The CDR3 is 17 residues long. The CDR3 DNA follows: TGCGCCAGCAGCCAAGAGCCCTACGGGAGCCTTAATTCACCCCTCCACTTT. Amino acid sequence: CASSQEPYGSLNSPLHF.

CDR3 nucleotide sequence: TGTGCCAGCAGCTTCCGGGGGGACAGGGGGCGAAGAGGCACTGAAGCTTTCTTT. Residues: CASSFRGDRGRRGTEAFF. V gene TRBV7-9 combines with J gene TRBJ1-1, with 12 bases fitting TRBD1. The germline V gene has CDR1 SEHNR and CDR2 FQNEAQ (reference sequence). The CDR3 runs 18 residues. J gave up 4 bases and V 3 bases, and 12 bases lay outside the gene matches.

The chain carries TRBV7-9 and TRBJ1-6; maybe TRBD1 (5 bases). Germline lookup yields CDR1 SEHNR and CDR2 FQNEAQ (reference sequence). The CDR3 is made up of 15 amino acids. V lost 1 base to trimming and J lost 8 bases, with 12 bases between them. CDR3: CASSLGTWKHSPLHF. In DNA, the CDR3 is TGTGCCAGCAGCTTAGGGACATGGAAACATTCACCCCTCCACTTT.

The rearrangement links TRBV7-9 to TRBJ2-5; 10 bases agree with TRBD2. The V gene end was trimmed by 5 bases and the J gene end by 4 bases; junction bases not matched to a gene: 4. The CDR3 spans 14 residues. CDR1 and CDR2 from the germline V gene are SEHNR and FQNEAQ (reference sequence). The CDR3 DNA is TGTGCCAGCAGCCGGACTAGCGGCCTAGAGACCCAGTACTTC. Translation gives CASSRTSGLETQYF.

The V gene is TRBV18, the J gene TRBJ1-6; D gene unclear. Germline V CDR1 and CDR2: KGHSH, LQKENI. This CDR3 is 15 amino acids long. Trimming stripped 2 bases from V and 5 bases from J, with 10 bases between. The CDR3 spells CASSPMGSNNSPLHF. The CDR3, as DNA: TGTGCCAGCTCACCAATGGGAAGTAATAATTCACCCCTCCACTTT.

The CDR3 DNA sequence: TGTGCTAGTGGTCTAGGGGGGACGAACACCGGGGAGCTGTTTTTT. It is translated as CASGLGGTNTGELFF. The chain links TRBV12-5 to TRBJ2-2, with D perhaps TRBD1 or TRBD2 (6 bases each). Trimming removed 5 bases at V and 0 bases at J, with 10 bases between. In germline, CDR1 is LGHNT, CDR2 FRNRAP. This CDR3 comprises 15 residues.

The J gene is TRBJ2-3, the V gene TRBV27; 8 bases fit TRBD1. Germline trimming cut 5 bases from V and 5 bases from J; bases unmatched to any gene: 18. CDR1 MNHEY and CDR2 SMNVEV come from the germline V gene (reference sequence). CDR3 size: 18 residues. CDR3 sequence reads: CASSLTGGYRGTVDTQYF. The CDR3, as DNA: TGTGCCAGCAGTCTTACCGGAGGGTACAGGGGGACCGTAGATACGCAGTATTTT.

This chain connects TRBV15 to TRBJ1-5, with D perhaps TRBD1 (5 bases). V lost 1 base and J 6 bases, leaving 10 bases between the germline ends. Germline V lookup: CDR1 LNHNV, CDR2 YYDKDF (reference sequence). The CDR3 covers 14 residues. DNA for the CDR3: TGTGCCACCAGCAGAGGTGGGGGTGCTCAGCCCCAGCATTTT. Translation: CATSRGGGAQPQHF. The full variable domain, its missing parts supplied by reference TRBV15 and TRBJ1-5, is DAMVIQNPRYQVTQFGKPVTLSCSQTLNHNVMYWYQQKSSQAPKLLFHYYDKDFNNEADTPDNFQSRRPNTSFCFLDIRSPGLGDTAMYLCATSRGGGAQPQHFGDGTRLSIL.

The V call is TRBV7-9, the J call TRBJ1-2; 8 bases line up with TRBD1. With 5 bases clipped from V and 0 bases from J, the junction kept 5 bases outside the gene matches. The CDR3 length is 15 residues. Germline CDR1 is SEHNR and CDR2 is FQNEAQ (reference sequence). The CDR3 region is CASSPGQGPNYGYTF. The DNA for the CDR3 is TGTGCCAGCAGCCCAGGACAGGGCCCTAACTATGGCTACACCTTC.

The CDR3 loop reads CASRVNTEAFF. The CDR3 bases are TGCGCCAGCAGGGTGAACACTGAAGCTTTCTTT. The chain couples TRBV5-1 to TRBJ1-1; D not certain. Germline loops: CDR1 SGHRS, CDR2 YFSETQ. The CDR3 extends over 11 amino acids. V lost 5 bases to trimming and J lost 0 bases, with 2 bases between them. The full variable domain, with the rest looked up from reference TRBV5-1 and TRBJ1-1, is KAGVTQTPRYLIKTRGQQVTLSCSPISGHRSVSWYQQTPGQGLQFLFEYFSETQRNKGNFPGRFSGRQFSNSRSEMNVSTLELGDSALYLCASRVNTEAFFGQGTRLTVV.

The chain couples TRBV12-5 to TRBJ2-7, with 10 bases aligning to TRBD1. Looked up from germline, CDR1 is LGHNT and CDR2 is FRNRAP. This CDR3 is 13 amino acids long. V was clipped by 6 bases and J by 6 bases; unmatched bases: 5. CDR3 amino acids: CASGRQGAGEQYF. The CDR3 coding sequence is TGTGCTAGTGGCAGACAGGGGGCTGGCGAGCAGTACTTC.

The chain has TRBV15 and TRBJ1-1; a weak D match, TRBD1 (5 bases). CDR3 length: 17 residues. With 1 base removed from V and 2 bases from J, the gap between germline ends came to 17 bases. Germline loops: CDR1 LNHNV, CDR2 YYDKDF (reference sequence). CDR3 amino acids: CATSRGWTWQGNTEAFF. DNA of the CDR3: TGTGCCACCAGCAGAGGTTGGACATGGCAGGGCAACACTGAAGCTTTCTTT.

This chain joins TRBV5-1 and TRBJ2-7; D is perhaps TRBD1 (6 bases). CDR3 length: 13 amino acids. V lost 5 bases and J 3 bases, leaving 12 bases between the germline ends. The germline CDR1 and CDR2 sequences are SGHRS and YFSETQ. CDR3 nucleotide sequence: TGCGCCAGCAGTCGCAGCAGGGGCTACGAGCAGTACTTC. Its protein is CASSRSRGYEQYF.

This CDR3 is CASSQDRDQPQHF. CDR3 coding DNA: TGCGCCAGCAGCCAAGACCGCGATCAGCCCCAGCATTTT. The chain combines TRBV4-1 with TRBJ1-5; D remains ambiguous. Germline assignment: CDR1 MGHRA and CDR2 YSYEKL. The V gene lost 0 bases and the J gene lost 5 bases, with 5 bases spanning the gap. CDR3 length equals 13 residues.

The chain couples TRBV5-1 to TRBJ2-5, with D perhaps TRBD2 (6 bases). CDR3 length: 12 residues. V was pared by 5 bases and J by 5 bases, with 10 bases between. Germline assignment: CDR1 SGHRS and CDR2 YFSETQ. CDR3 in amino acids: CASRLGRETQYF. The CDR3 bases are TGCGCCAGCAGGCTTGGGAGGGAGACCCAGTACTTC.

V usage is TRBV7-2 and J usage is TRBJ2-2; TRBD1 matches 8 bases. The CDR3 consists of 15 residues. CDR1 SGHTA and CDR2 FQGNSA come from the germline V gene. J was trimmed by 2 bases and V by 4 bases; bases with no gene match: 3. The CDR3 spells CASSWDRHNTGELFF. CDR3 DNA: TGTGCCAGCAGCTGGGACAGGCATAACACCGGGGAGCTGTTTTTT.